These 32 T cell receptor beta chains were sequenced from one sample in a study of blood T cell repertoires in COVID-19. Clones were read by immunoSEQ multiplex PCR, and TCRdb kept only the in-frame ones, dropping some. The sample records 12,000 to 15,000 clones, 83% being singletons. The specimen sequenced was peripheral blood. These receptors were taken from a man between 35 and 55 years old with active or convalescent COVID-19.

The V call is TRBV5-1, the J call TRBJ2-2; D may be TRBD1 (6 bases). Germline V gene lookup returns CDR1 SGHRS and CDR2 YFSETQ. V was shortened by 1 base and J by 8 bases, with 18 bases between the two germline ends. The CDR3 is made up of 16 amino acids. CDR3 DNA sequence: TGCGCCAGCAGCTTGAAGGACCTACAGGGAGTTGGGGAGCTGTTTTTT. Translation: CASSLKDLQGVGELFF.

The rearrangement uses TRBV5-5 and TRBJ1-2; a possible D gene is TRBD1 (5 bases). Per the germline V gene, CDR1 is SGHKS and CDR2 is YYEKEE (reference sequence). This CDR3 region has 14 residues. Trimming took off 5 bases at V and 6 bases at J, with 17 bases between the two ends. The CDR3 DNA follows: TGTGCCAGCAGGACCCTTCAAGGGGTCGATGGCTACACCTTC. This gives the protein CASRTLQGVDGYTF.

V is TRBV24-1 and J is TRBJ2-7; tentatively, D is TRBD2 (6 bases). This CDR3 has 15 amino acids. Deletions cut 1 base from V and 4 bases from J, with 13 bases between. The germline V gene has CDR1 KGHDR and CDR2 SFDVKD. The CDR3, as DNA: TGTGCCACCAGTGATTTCGGGACTCCTCTTTACGAGCAGTACTTC. This translates into CATSDFGTPLYEQYF.

The chain is built from TRBV19 and TRBJ1-2, with 9 nucleotides matching TRBD1. The CDR3 is made up of 14 amino acids. V was pared by 5 bases and J by 1 base, with 2 bases of the junction left unmatched. Germline CDR1 is LNHDA and CDR2 is SQIVND (reference sequence). The CDR3 region has the DNA TGTGCCAGTAGTCGACAGGGGGGTAACTATGGCTACACCTTC. Protein product: CASSRQGGNYGYTF.

This clone came up once. J is TRBJ2-3 and V is TRBV12-3 or TRBV12-4, with 8 bases lining up with TRBD2. This CDR3 has 13 residues. V lost 5 bases to trimming and J lost 4 bases; unmatched junction nucleotides: 2. The CDR3 DNA follows: TGTGCCAGCAGTCCGGGGGGGGCAGATACGCAGTATTTT. Translated: CASSPGGADTQYF.

The genes are TRBV27 and TRBJ1-2; TRBD1 matches 8 bases. V was pared by 5 bases and J by 4 bases, with 9 bases of the junction left unmatched. The CDR3 sequence is 15 residues long. Germline CDR1 MNHEY, CDR2 SMNVEV (reference sequence). DNA of the CDR3: TGTGCCAGCAGTCCCGGGACAGGAGGGGGCTATGGCTACACCTTC. It translates to CASSPGTGGGYGYTF.

The chain is built from TRBV11-2 and TRBJ1-1, with D possibly TRBD1 on 5 matching bases. The CDR3 has 16 amino acids. V shed 3 bases and J shed 1 base, with 15 bases lying between them. Germline V gene sequence: CDR1 SGHAT, CDR2 FQNNGV. The CDR3 DNA sequence: TGTGCCAGCAGCTTGAGAGCGAATGGGGCGAACACTGAAGCTTTCTTT. Residues: CASSLRANGANTEAFF.

The chain recombines TRBV18 with TRBJ1-4; D remains ambiguous. Germline V gene lookup returns CDR1 KGHSH and CDR2 LQKENI. Trimming took off 3 bases at V and 8 bases at J, with 13 bases between the two ends. The CDR3 is 14 residues long. Here the CDR3 DNA reads TGTGCCAGCTCACCCGGGGAGGGCCGAGAAAAACTGTTTTTT. Its translation: CASSPGEGREKLFF.

The V call is TRBV11-2, the J call TRBJ1-6; D may be TRBD1 (5 bases). The length of the CDR3 is 14 residues. Germline V CDR1 and CDR2: SGHAT, FQNNGV. V was cut by 1 base and J by 10 bases, with 11 bases left in between. The CDR3 here is CASSLAGETSPLHF. CDR3 DNA: TGTGCCAGCAGCTTAGCGGGGGAAACCTCACCCCTCCACTTT. Together with reference TRBV11-2 and TRBJ1-6, the CDR3 gives the full variable domain: EAGVAQSPRYKIIEKRQSVAFWCNPISGHATLYWYQQILGQGPKLLIQFQNNGVVDDSQLPKDRFSAERLKGVDSTLKIQPAKLEDSAVYLCASSLAGETSPLHFGNGTRLTVT.

J is TRBJ1-6 and V is TRBV11-2; tentatively, D is TRBD1 (6 bases). CDR1 SGHAT and CDR2 FQNNGV come from the germline V gene. CDR3 length: 16 amino acids. The V end lost 5 bases, the J end lost 9 bases, and 20 bases lay between the germline ends. The CDR3 sequence: CASSLVPAGVASPLHF. The CDR3 nucleotides read TGTGCCAGCAGCCTAGTCCCGGCAGGGGTGGCTTCACCCCTCCACTTT. Full variable domain (rest looked up from reference TRBV11-2 and TRBJ1-6): EAGVAQSPRYKIIEKRQSVAFWCNPISGHATLYWYQQILGQGPKLLIQFQNNGVVDDSQLPKDRFSAERLKGVDSTLKIQPAKLEDSAVYLCASSLVPAGVASPLHFGNGTRLTVT.

V is TRBV18 and J is TRBJ1-1; TRBD1 is a possible D gene (5 bases). Germline CDR1 and CDR2: KGHSH and LQKENI. This CDR3 is built from 15 residues. V lost 6 bases and J 4 bases, leaving 18 bases between the germline ends. Here the CDR3 reads CASSSSSRAGTEAFF. In nucleotides, the CDR3 is TGTGCCAGCTCCTCATCGTCCAGGGCCGGCACTGAAGCTTTCTTT.

This chain links TRBV7-8 with TRBJ1-5; D is unclear. Germline V gene data show CDR1 as SGHVS and CDR2 as FQNEAQ. Trimming took off 5 bases at V and 7 bases at J, with 18 bases between the two ends. CDR3 length: 15 residues. The CDR3 DNA sequence: TGTGCCAGCAGCAGACGACGGGTCGGTATACAGCCCCAGCATTTT. It yields the protein CASSRRRVGIQPQHF.

This clone was picked up one time. The rearrangement uses TRBV5-4 and TRBJ1-1, with 7 bases aligning to TRBD1. Germline lookup yields CDR1 SGHNT and CDR2 YYREEE (reference sequence). The CDR3 contains 14 residues. The J segment lost 3 bases and the V segment lost 4 bases, leaving 6 bases of the junction unmatched. The CDR3 bases are TGTGCCAGCAGCGCGATTGACAGGGACACTGAAGCTTTCTTT. Translating gives CASSAIDRDTEAFF.

V is TRBV12-5 and J is TRBJ2-7; D is possibly TRBD1 (6 bases). The CDR3 totals 13 residues. Trimming cost V 6 bases and J 2 bases, with 11 bases left between them. Germline V gene lookup returns CDR1 LGHNT and CDR2 FRNRAP. Here the CDR3 DNA reads TGTGCTAGTGGCCCCGGACAGACCTACGAGCAGTACTTC. Encoded protein: CASGPGQTYEQYF.

The CDR3 DNA sequence: TGTGCCAGCAGGAAAGCCGGGACAGGGTTTCATGAGCAGTTCTTC. Its protein is CASRKAGTGFHEQFF. The chain recombines TRBV5-4 with TRBJ2-1, with 9 nucleotides matching TRBD1. Germline V gene sequence: CDR1 SGHNT, CDR2 YYREEE (reference sequence). There are 15 residues in the CDR3. V shed 5 bases, J shed 8 bases, and the junction held 11 bases outside the gene matches.

The chain carries TRBV19 and TRBJ2-3; 8 bases fit TRBD1. CDR1 LNHDA and CDR2 SQIVND come from the germline V gene (reference sequence). CDR3 size: 16 residues. J was trimmed by 0 bases and V by 6 bases; bases with no gene match: 8. The chain's CDR3 is CASRYGQGSSTDTQYF. Written as DNA, the CDR3 is TGTGCCAGTAGGTACGGACAGGGAAGTAGCACAGATACGCAGTATTTT.

The chain joins TRBV2 to TRBJ2-2; the match to TRBD2 covers 11 bases. CDR1 is SNHLY, CDR2 FYNNEI, per germline. Trimming cost V 5 bases and J 1 base; bases outside gene matches: 3. The CDR3 spans 16 residues. CDR3 region: CASSFGTSGNTGELFF. DNA for the CDR3: TGTGCCAGCAGTTTCGGGACTAGCGGGAACACCGGGGAGCTGTTTTTT.

The V gene is TRBV6-5, the J gene TRBJ2-3; TRBD2 might be the D (7 bases). The CDR3 loop spans 15 amino acids. Germline loops: CDR1 MNHEY, CDR2 SVGAGI. Trimming stripped 0 bases from V and 2 bases from J, with 9 bases between. The chain's CDR3 is CASSYSGGPTDTQYF. The CDR3, as DNA: TGTGCCAGCAGTTACTCGGGGGGGCCCACAGATACGCAGTATTTT.

This clone was counted between two and nine times. V usage is TRBV11-2 and J usage is TRBJ1-2; 7 bases align to TRBD1. The V gene's germline CDR1 is SGHAT and CDR2 FQNNGV. Trimming at V came to 3 bases and at J to 6 bases, leaving 7 bases not matched to a gene. CDR3 length equals 14 residues. CDR3: CASSFRSGTDGYTF. In DNA form, the CDR3 reads TGTGCCAGCAGCTTCAGATCCGGGACAGATGGCTACACCTTC.

This clone was seen once. V is TRBV9 and J is TRBJ2-5, with 7 bases fitting TRBD2. The CDR3 is 16 amino acids. The germline gives CDR1 SGDLS, CDR2 YYNGEE. V lost 0 bases to trimming and J lost 5 bases; unmatched junction nucleotides: 10. CDR3 sequence: CASSVGQRGGWETQYF. In DNA, the CDR3 is TGTGCCAGCAGCGTAGGGCAGCGGGGTGGCTGGGAGACCCAGTACTTC.

V gene TRBV5-6 combines with J gene TRBJ2-1, with 14 bases fitting TRBD2. The germline V gene encodes CDR1 SGHDT and CDR2 YYEEEE. J gave up 10 bases and V 4 bases, and 7 bases lay outside the gene matches. CDR3 length equals 15 residues. The CDR3 DNA is TGTGCCAGCAGCCGCCGACTAGCGGGGGGGGAAGAGCAGTTCTTC. It translates to CASSRRLAGGEEQFF.

The chain has TRBV25-1 and TRBJ1-1; maybe TRBD1 (6 bases). Germline CDR1 reads MGHDK; CDR2 reads SYGVNS. Trimming left V 4 bases short and J 5 bases short, with 11 bases between. This CDR3 region has 13 residues. CDR3 region: CASSGGRGTEAFF. The DNA for the CDR3 is TGTGCCAGCAGTGGAGGAAGGGGGACTGAAGCTTTCTTT. The entire variable domain, with the rest obtained from reference TRBV25-1 and TRBJ1-1, is as follows: EADIYQTPRYLVIGTGKKITLECSQTMGHDKMYWYQQDPGMELHLIHYSYGVNSTEKGDLSSESTVSRIRTEHFPLTLESARPSHTSQYLCASSGGRGTEAFFGQGTRLTVV.

The chain has TRBV12-3 or TRBV12-4 and TRBJ2-1; unclear D gene. CDR3 length: 11 amino acids. V was shortened by 6 bases and J by 7 bases, with 7 bases between the two germline ends. The CDR3 DNA reads as TGTGCCAGCAGATACAATAATGAGCAGTTCTTC. This encodes CASRYNNEQFF.

This chain links TRBV6-5 with TRBJ2-6, with TRBD1 matching 10 bases. V was pared by 2 bases and J by 2 bases, with 0 bases of the junction left unmatched. Germline CDR1 is MNHEY and CDR2 is SVGAGI. The CDR3 is 16 residues long. CDR3 sequence: CASSYGTGAGANVLTF. The CDR3 coding sequence is TGTGCCAGCAGTTACGGGACAGGGGCTGGGGCCAACGTCCTGACTTTC.

J is TRBJ1-6 and V is TRBV6-6; 7 bases are a match to TRBD1. From germline, CDR1 is MNHNY and CDR2 SVGAGI (reference sequence). The CDR3 is made up of 14 amino acids. The V segment lost 6 bases and the J segment 7 bases; nucleotides outside the gene matches: 6. The CDR3 sequence: CASRTTGANSPLHF. CDR3 nucleotide sequence: TGTGCCAGCAGAACAACAGGGGCGAATTCACCCCTCCACTTT.

The genes are TRBV2 and TRBJ2-7; TRBD1 is a possible D gene (6 bases). Per germline, CDR1 SNHLY and CDR2 FYNNEI. V was cut by 3 bases and J by 0 bases, with 9 bases left in between. The length of the CDR3 is 14 residues. CDR3 region: CASSDGRGSYEQYF. The CDR3 coding sequence is TGTGCCAGCAGTGACGGCAGGGGCTCCTACGAGCAGTACTTC.

The chain joins TRBV6-5 to TRBJ1-1; no definite D call. V lost 0 bases and J lost 5, with 13 bases in between. The CDR3 extends over 15 amino acids. Per the germline V gene, CDR1 is MNHEY and CDR2 is SVGAGI. CDR3 residues: CASSYSFETSTEAFF. CDR3 DNA sequence: TGTGCCAGCAGTTACTCGTTCGAGACATCGACTGAAGCTTTCTTT.

V usage is TRBV11-2 and J usage is TRBJ2-5, with unresolved D. Germline V lookup: CDR1 SGHAT, CDR2 FQNNGV. V was shortened by 7 bases and J by 2 bases, with 5 bases between the two germline ends. The CDR3 spans 11 residues. In DNA, the CDR3 is TGTGCCAGCACAGAACAAGAGACCCAGTACTTC. Translating gives CASTEQETQYF.

Here the CDR3 DNA reads TGTGCCAGCAGTGAAGCGCGGGGGTATTTCAGAACCTACGAGCAGTACTTC. Translating it yields CASSEARGYFRTYEQYF. The chain has TRBV2 and TRBJ2-7; TRBD2 matches at 7 bases. CDR1 is SNHLY, CDR2 FYNNEI, per germline. This CDR3 region has 17 residues. The V and J ends lost 0 bases and 2 bases, in that order; junction bases with no gene match: 10.

The rearrangement links TRBV5-1 to TRBJ1-1; D is perhaps TRBD1 (6 bases). The germline V gene has CDR1 SGHRS and CDR2 YFSETQ. CDR3 length: 14 amino acids. V was shortened by 4 bases and J by 7 bases, with 17 bases between the two germline ends. DNA for the CDR3: TGCGCCAGCAGCCGAGCAGGGGAGGGCGGTGAAGCTTTCTTT. Translating gives CASSRAGEGGEAFF.

V and J are TRBV11-3 and TRBJ2-1; possible D gene TRBD1, 5 bases. The CDR3 is made up of 14 amino acids. The V gene lost 6 bases and the J gene lost 2 bases, with 11 bases spanning the gap. The germline V gene has CDR1 SGHNT and CDR2 YENEEA. The CDR3 here is CASRGLGAYNEQFF. For the CDR3, the DNA is TGTGCCAGCAGGGGTTTAGGGGCCTACAATGAGCAGTTCTTC.

The rearrangement links TRBV2 to TRBJ2-1; TRBD2 matches at 12 bases. This CDR3 is built from 18 residues. Germline loops: CDR1 SNHLY, CDR2 FYNNEI. J gave up 8 bases and V 7 bases, and 18 bases lay outside the gene matches. The CDR3 loop reads CASTVPSGGATGLHEQFF. The CDR3 DNA sequence: TGTGCCAGCACCGTACCTAGCGGGGGGGCCACGGGTCTCCATGAGCAGTTCTTC.